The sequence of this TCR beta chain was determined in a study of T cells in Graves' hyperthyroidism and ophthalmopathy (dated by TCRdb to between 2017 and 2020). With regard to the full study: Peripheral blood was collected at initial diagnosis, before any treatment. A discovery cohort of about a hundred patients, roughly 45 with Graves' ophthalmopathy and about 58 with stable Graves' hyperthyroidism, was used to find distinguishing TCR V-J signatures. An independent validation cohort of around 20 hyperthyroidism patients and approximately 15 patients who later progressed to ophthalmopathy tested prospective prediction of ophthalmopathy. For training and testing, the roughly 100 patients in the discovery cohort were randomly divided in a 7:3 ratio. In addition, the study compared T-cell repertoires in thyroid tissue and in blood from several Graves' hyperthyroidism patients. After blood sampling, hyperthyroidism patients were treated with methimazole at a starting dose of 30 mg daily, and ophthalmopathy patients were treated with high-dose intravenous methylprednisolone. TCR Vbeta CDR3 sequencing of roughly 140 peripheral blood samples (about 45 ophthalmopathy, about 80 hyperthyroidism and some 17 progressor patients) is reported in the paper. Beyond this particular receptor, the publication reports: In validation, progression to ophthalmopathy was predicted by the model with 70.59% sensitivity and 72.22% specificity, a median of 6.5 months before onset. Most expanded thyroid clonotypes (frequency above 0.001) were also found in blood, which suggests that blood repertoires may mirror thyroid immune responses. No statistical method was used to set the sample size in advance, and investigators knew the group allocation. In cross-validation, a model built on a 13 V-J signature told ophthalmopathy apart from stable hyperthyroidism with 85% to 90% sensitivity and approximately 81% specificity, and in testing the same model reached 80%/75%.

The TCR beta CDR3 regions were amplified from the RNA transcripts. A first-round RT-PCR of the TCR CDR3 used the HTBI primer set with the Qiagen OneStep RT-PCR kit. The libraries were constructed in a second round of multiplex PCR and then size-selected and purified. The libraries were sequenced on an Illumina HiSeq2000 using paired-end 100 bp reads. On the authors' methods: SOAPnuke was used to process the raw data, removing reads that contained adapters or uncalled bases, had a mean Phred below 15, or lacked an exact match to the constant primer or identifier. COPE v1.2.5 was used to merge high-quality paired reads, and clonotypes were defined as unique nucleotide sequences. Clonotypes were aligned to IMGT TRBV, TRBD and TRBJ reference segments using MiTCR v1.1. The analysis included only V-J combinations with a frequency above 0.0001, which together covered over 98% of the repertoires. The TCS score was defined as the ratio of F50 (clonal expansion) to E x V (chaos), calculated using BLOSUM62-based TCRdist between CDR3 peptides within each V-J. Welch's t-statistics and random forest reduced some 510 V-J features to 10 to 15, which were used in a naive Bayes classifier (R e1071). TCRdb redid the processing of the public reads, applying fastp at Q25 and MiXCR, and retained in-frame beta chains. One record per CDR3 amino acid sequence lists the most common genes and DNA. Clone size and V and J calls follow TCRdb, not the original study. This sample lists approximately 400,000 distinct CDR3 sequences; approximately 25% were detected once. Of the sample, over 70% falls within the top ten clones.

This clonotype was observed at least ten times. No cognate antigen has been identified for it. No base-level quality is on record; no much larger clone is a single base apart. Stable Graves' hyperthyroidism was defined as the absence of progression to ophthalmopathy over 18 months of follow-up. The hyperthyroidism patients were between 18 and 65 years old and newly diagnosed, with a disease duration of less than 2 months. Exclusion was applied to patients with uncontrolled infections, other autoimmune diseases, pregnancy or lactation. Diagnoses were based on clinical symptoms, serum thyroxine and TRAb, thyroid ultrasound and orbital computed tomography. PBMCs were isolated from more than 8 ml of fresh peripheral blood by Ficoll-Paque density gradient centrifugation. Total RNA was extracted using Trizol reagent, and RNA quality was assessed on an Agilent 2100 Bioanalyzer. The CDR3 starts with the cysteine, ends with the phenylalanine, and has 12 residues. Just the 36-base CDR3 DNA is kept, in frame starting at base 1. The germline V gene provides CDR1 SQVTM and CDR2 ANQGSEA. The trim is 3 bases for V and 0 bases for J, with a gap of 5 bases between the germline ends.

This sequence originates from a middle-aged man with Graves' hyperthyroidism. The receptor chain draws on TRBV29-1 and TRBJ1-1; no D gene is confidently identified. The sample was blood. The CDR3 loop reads CSVDSVNTEAFF. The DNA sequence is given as TGCAGCGTTGATAGCGTGAACACTGAAGCTTTCTTT.